Following are 22 T cell receptor beta chains from one sample sequenced in a study of cytotoxic CD8 clonotypes in ibrutinib-treated CLL. This table comes from immunoSEQ multiplex PCR, and its TCRdb copy is limited to in-frame clones, with some not included. The sample consists of hundreds of thousands of clones, roughly three quarters of them appearing once. The sample here was PBMCs, taken after 12 months of ibrutinib treatment. These receptors were obtained from a human donor with chronic lymphocytic leukemia.

The chain carries TRBV6-5 and TRBJ1-1; D call uncertain. This CDR3 region has 14 residues. CDR1 and CDR2 from the germline V gene are MNHEY and SVGAGI. V was trimmed by 6 bases and J by 5 bases, leaving 16 bases between them. As DNA, the CDR3 is TGTGCCAGCAGCCCGCCTTCATCGCGGACTGAAGCTTTCTTT. Protein: CASSPPSSRTEAFF.

Only a few counts were recorded for this clone. The V gene is TRBV4-1, the J gene TRBJ2-2, with TRBD2 matching 14 bases. Germline CDR1 reads MGHRA; CDR2 reads YSYEKL. Trimming took 4 bases from V and 4 from J; bases not matched to a gene: 8. The CDR3 covers 18 residues. The CDR3, as DNA: TGCGCCAGCAGCCGAGGGACTAGCGGGAGCGCGAGCACCGGGGAGCTGTTTTTT. Translated, it gives CASSRGTSGSASTGELFF.

V is TRBV4-2 and J is TRBJ2-3; 12 bases are a match to TRBD2. Germline CDR1 reads LGHNA; CDR2 reads YNFKEQ. The CDR3 runs to 17 residues. Losses at the gene ends were 4 bases for V and 0 bases for J; bases not matched to a gene: 5. CDR3 nucleotide sequence: TGTGCCAGCAGCCGCGGACTAGCGGGGACTAGCACAGATACGCAGTATTTT. Its translation: CASSRGLAGTSTDTQYF.

This chain joins TRBV27 and TRBJ1-5, with D possibly matching TRBD1 (5 bases). Trimming cost V 5 bases and J 3 bases, with 11 bases left between them. The germline gives CDR1 MNHEY, CDR2 SMNVEV (reference sequence). The length of the CDR3 is 14 residues. The CDR3 bases are TGTGCCAGCAGTAAGGGGTGGGACAATCAGCCCCAGCATTTT. This codes for CASSKGWDNQPQHF.

In its sample, this clone was seen once. The rearrangement joins TRBV5-6 to TRBJ1-2; D is possibly TRBD1 (5 bases). In germline, CDR1 is SGHDT, CDR2 YYEEEE. This CDR3 contains 16 residues. Trimming shortened V by 0 bases and J by 3 bases, and 15 bases separated the two germline ends. CDR3 residues: CASSLGRGGFDYGYTF. The CDR3 nucleotides read TGTGCCAGCAGCTTGGGTCGTGGGGGGTTTGACTATGGCTACACCTTC.

The chain combines TRBV30 with TRBJ2-3; 8 nucleotides agree with TRBD2. The J segment lost 7 bases and the V segment lost 2 bases, leaving 23 bases of the junction unmatched. This CDR3 is built from 19 residues. The germline V gene encodes CDR1 GTSNPN and CDR2 SVGIG (reference sequence). The chain's CDR3 is CAWSFSSGTRPQIRHTQYF. The CDR3 DNA sequence: TGTGCCTGGAGTTTCTCTTCGGGGACTAGACCACAGATACGCCATACGCAGTATTTT.

This chain connects TRBV4-3 to TRBJ2-7, with 9 bases identical to TRBD1. This CDR3 spans 16 amino acids. Germline CDR1 LGHNA, CDR2 YSLEER. The junction had 3 bases not matched to a gene; V was cut back by 0 bases and J by 0 bases. The CDR3 spells CASSQEGDRVSYEQYF. The CDR3 DNA follows: TGCGCCAGCAGCCAAGAGGGGGACAGGGTCTCCTACGAGCAGTACTTC.

In its sample, this clone was seen once. The V and J genes are TRBV4-1 and TRBJ1-2, with no clear D. The V end lost 0 bases, the J end lost 2 bases, and 13 bases lay between the germline ends. The CDR3 is 16 residues long. Germline CDR1 is MGHRA and CDR2 is YSYEKL. CDR3 residues: CASSQEMSLSNYGYTF. In nucleotides, the CDR3 is TGCGCCAGCAGCCAAGAAATGTCCCTCTCGAACTATGGCTACACCTTC.

This clone was observed a few times. V gene TRBV6-5 combines with J gene TRBJ1-2, with TRBD1 identical over 7 bases. This CDR3 comprises 14 residues. Germline assignment: CDR1 MNHEY and CDR2 SVGAGI. V shed 6 bases and J 5 bases; nucleotides not matched to a gene: 9. CDR3 in DNA: TGTGCCAGCAGAGTTAAGACAGGGCCTTATGGCTACACCTTC. Translated, it gives CASRVKTGPYGYTF.

The rearrangement links TRBV7-9 to TRBJ1-1; D unresolved. The CDR3 runs 11 residues. The V end lost 8 bases, the J end lost 3 bases, and 7 bases lay between the germline ends. Germline values: CDR1 SEHNR, CDR2 FQNEAQ (reference sequence). In DNA form, the CDR3 reads TGTGCCAGCTCCGTCGACACTGAAGCTTTCTTT. Translated, it gives CASSVDTEAFF.

The chain carries TRBV6-5 and TRBJ1-1; TRBD1 agrees at 10 bases. Trimming took 6 bases from V and 2 from J; bases not matched to a gene: 6. The CDR3 length is 15 residues. In germline, CDR1 is MNHEY, CDR2 SVGAGI. CDR3 coding DNA: TGTGCCAGCAGCCTCCGGGACAGGGGAAACACTGAAGCTTTCTTT. Residues: CASSLRDRGNTEAFF.

The chain recombines TRBV2 with TRBJ1-4, with 7 bases that match TRBD1. Germline V CDR1 and CDR2: SNHLY, FYNNEI. This CDR3 is built from 13 residues. Trimming at V came to 7 bases and at J to 5 bases, leaving 4 bases not matched to a gene. CDR3 bases: TGTGCCAGCATGAGGGGGCAGAATGAAAAACTGTTTTTT. Translated, it gives CASMRGQNEKLFF.

The sample holds many counts of this clone. This chain joins TRBV4-3 and TRBJ2-7; 9 bases align to TRBD1. The CDR3 is 15 amino acids. With 1 base clipped from V and 3 bases from J, the junction kept 4 bases outside the gene matches. Germline V gives CDR1 LGHNA, CDR2 YSLEER. This CDR3 reads CASSQARDRDYEQYF. DNA of the CDR3: TGCGCCAGCAGCCAAGCCCGGGACAGGGACTACGAGCAGTACTTC.

V is TRBV5-1 and J is TRBJ1-3, with D possibly TRBD1 on 6 matching bases. Germline loops: CDR1 SGHRS, CDR2 YFSETQ. The CDR3 extends over 16 amino acids. V was clipped by 0 bases and J by 2 bases, with 12 bases between them. CDR3 nucleotides: TGCGCCAGCAGCTTGGTTCAACAGGGTGCTGGAAACACCATATATTTT. This translates into CASSLVQQGAGNTIYF.

The rearrangement uses TRBV5-1 and TRBJ2-2; no definite D call. CDR1 is SGHRS and CDR2 is YFSETQ in the germline V gene. Between the trimmed V and J ends, which lost 0 bases and 1 base, there was a span of 10 bases. The CDR3 runs 16 residues. The CDR3: CASSLGSIGNTGELFF. The CDR3 region has the DNA TGCGCCAGCAGCTTGGGATCTATCGGGAACACCGGGGAGCTGTTTTTT.

The chain combines TRBV7-3 with TRBJ2-1, with 7 bases aligning to TRBD2. This CDR3 is built from 16 residues. J lost 7 bases, V lost 1 base, and 10 bases had no gene match. Per germline, CDR1 SGHTA and CDR2 FQGTGA. The CDR3 region has the DNA TGTGCCAGCAGCTTAAGTGAAGCGGGATACAAGAATGAGCAGTTCTTC. It encodes CASSLSEAGYKNEQFF.

This sequence joins TRBV21-1 and TRBJ2-2; the D call TRBD2 from the table was never checked on the DNA. TRBV21-1 is tagged as a pseudogene. This CDR3 region has 16 residues. This CDR3 is CASSKDPGGNTGELFF. Here the CDR3 DNA reads TGTGCCAGCAGCAAAGATCCGGGGGGGAACACCGGGGAGCTGTTTTTT.

The rearrangement uses TRBV7-3 and TRBJ2-1; D is tentatively TRBD1 or TRBD2 (5 bases each). CDR1 and CDR2 (germline): SGHTA, FQGTGA. The CDR3 is 16 amino acids. Trimming left V 3 bases short and J 4 bases short, with 16 bases between. The CDR3 region is CASSFLPPEGYNEQFF. In DNA form, the CDR3 reads TGTGCCAGCAGCTTCCTACCTCCCGAGGGGTACAATGAGCAGTTCTTC.

The chain uses TRBV27 and TRBJ2-4; perhaps D is TRBD1 or TRBD2 (5 bases each). V was cut by 2 bases and J by 0 bases, with 20 bases left in between. CDR3 length: 19 residues. Germline values: CDR1 MNHEY, CDR2 SMNVEV (reference sequence). CDR3 coding DNA: TGTGCCAGCAGTTTAAATTTAAGGGGACGTAATATAGCCAAAAACATTCAGTACTTC. Translation: CASSLNLRGRNIAKNIQYF.

The sample holds a few counts of this clone. This rearrangement joins TRBV5-1 to TRBJ1-5; D gene uncertain. V lost 4 bases, J lost 3 bases, and 20 bases lay in between. There are 17 residues in the CDR3. Germline CDR1 SGHRS, CDR2 YFSETQ. CDR3 DNA: TGCGCCAGCAGCCCCTCAGATTGGACGGCTGTCAATCAGCCCCAGCATTTT. Translated, it gives CASSPSDWTAVNQPQHF. Full variable domain (remainder filled in from reference TRBV5-1 and TRBJ1-5): KAGVTQTPRYLIKTRGQQVTLSCSPISGHRSVSWYQQTPGQGLQFLFEYFSETQRNKGNFPGRFSGRQFSNSRSEMNVSTLELGDSALYLCASSPSDWTAVNQPQHFGDGTRLSIL.

The rearrangement links TRBV15 to TRBJ1-2; 10 nucleotides line up with TRBD1. The V gene end was trimmed by 1 base and the J gene end by 8 bases; junction bases not matched to a gene: 1. The CDR3 contains 13 residues. Germline CDR1 is LNHNV and CDR2 is YYDKDF (reference sequence). The CDR3 loop reads CATSRGQGAGYTF. CDR3 DNA: TGTGCCACCAGCAGAGGACAGGGGGCAGGCTACACCTTC.

The V gene is TRBV13, the J gene TRBJ1-1; TRBD1 is a possible D gene (6 bases). CDR1 and CDR2 from the germline V gene are PRHDT and FYEKMQ (reference sequence). V was clipped by 5 bases and J by 6 bases, with 13 bases between them. The CDR3 runs 13 residues. CDR3 in amino acids: CASSPQGRAEAFF. CDR3 DNA: TGTGCCAGCAGCCCGCAGGGGCGGGCTGAAGCTTTCTTT.